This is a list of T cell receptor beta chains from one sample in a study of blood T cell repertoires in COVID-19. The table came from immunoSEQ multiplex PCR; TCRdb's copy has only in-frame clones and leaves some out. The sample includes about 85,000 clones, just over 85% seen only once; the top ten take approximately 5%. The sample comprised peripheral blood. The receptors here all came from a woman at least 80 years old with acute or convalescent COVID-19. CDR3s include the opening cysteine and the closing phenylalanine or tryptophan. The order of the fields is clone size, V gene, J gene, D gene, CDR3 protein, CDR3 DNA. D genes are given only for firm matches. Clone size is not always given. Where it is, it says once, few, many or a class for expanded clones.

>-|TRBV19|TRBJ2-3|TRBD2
CASVSGRVGDTQYF
TGTGCCAGTGTTAGCGGGAGAGTAGGAGATACGCAGTATTTT
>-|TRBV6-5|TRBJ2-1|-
CASSYSRLGEGQFF
TGTGCCAGCAGTTACTCGAGGCTAGGGGAAGGGCAGTTCTTC
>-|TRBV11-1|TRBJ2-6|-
CASSLMRGSGANVLTF
TGTGCCAGCAGCTTAATGCGGGGCTCTGGGGCCAACGTCCTGACTTTC
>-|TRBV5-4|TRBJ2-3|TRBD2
CASSRETSGSTDTQYF
TGTGCCAGCAGCCGTGAGACTAGCGGGAGCACAGATACGCAGTATTTT
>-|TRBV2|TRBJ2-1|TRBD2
CASRRRTSGGHNEQFF
TGTGCCAGCAGGCGAAGGACTAGCGGGGGTCACAATGAGCAGTTCTTC
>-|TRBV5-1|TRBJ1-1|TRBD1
CASSLESGGRTEAFF
TGCGCCAGCAGCTTGGAGTCAGGGGGTCGGACTGAAGCTTTCTTT
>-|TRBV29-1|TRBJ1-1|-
CSVEKTRGWNTEAFF
TGCAGCGTTGAGAAGACCCGAGGATGGAACACTGAAGCTTTCTTT
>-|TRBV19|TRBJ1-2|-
CASTADRPNYGYTF
TGTGCCAGTACTGCCGACAGGCCTAACTATGGCTACACCTTC
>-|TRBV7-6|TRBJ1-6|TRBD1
CASSLGLGGAHNSPLHF
TGTGCCAGCAGCTTAGGATTAGGGGGCGCCCATAATTCACCCCTCCACTTT
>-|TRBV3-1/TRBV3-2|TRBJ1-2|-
CASSQVGSGYTF
TGTGCCAGCAGCCAAGTAGGGAGCGGCTACACCTTC
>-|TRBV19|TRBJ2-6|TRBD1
CASSPRGPLSGANVLTF
TGTGCCAGTAGCCCCAGGGGGCCCCTCTCTGGGGCCAACGTCCTGACTTTC
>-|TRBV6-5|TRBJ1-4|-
CASSSQGGQGEKLFF
TGTGCCAGCAGTTCCCAGGGAGGTCAAGGAGAAAAACTGTTTTTT
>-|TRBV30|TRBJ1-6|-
CAARGRNNSPLHF
TGTGCTGCCAGGGGTAGGAATAATTCACCCCTCCACTTT
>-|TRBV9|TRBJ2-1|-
CASSLAALPTNEQFF
TGTGCCAGCAGCCTAGCCGCCCTCCCTACCAATGAGCAGTTCTTC
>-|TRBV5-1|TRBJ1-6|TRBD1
CASSSSGTAYNSPLHF
TGCGCCAGCAGCTCCTCTGGGACAGCCTATAATTCACCCCTCCACTTT
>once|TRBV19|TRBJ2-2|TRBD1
CASSLGGQGTNTGELFF
TGTGCCAGTAGCCTAGGGGGACAGGGGACGAACACCGGGGAGCTGTTTTTT
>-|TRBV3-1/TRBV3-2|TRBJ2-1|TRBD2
CASSPGLAIKGQFF
TGTGCCAGCAGCCCGGGACTAGCTATTAAAGGGCAGTTCTTC
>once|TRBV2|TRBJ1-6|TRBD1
CASSLKTGADSPLHF
TGTGCCAGCAGCCTTAAGACAGGGGCCGATTCACCCCTCCACTTT
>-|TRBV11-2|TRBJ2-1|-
CASSFASGGEQFF
TGTGCCAGCAGCTTCGCCTCCGGCGGGGAGCAGTTCTTC
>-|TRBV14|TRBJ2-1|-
CASSRDRGSYNEQFF
TGTGCCAGCAGCAGGGATCGGGGCTCCTACAATGAGCAGTTCTTC
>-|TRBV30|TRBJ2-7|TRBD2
CAWSRPKIAGGYYEQYF
TGTGCCTGGAGCCGCCCTAAAATAGCGGGGGGTTACTACGAGCAGTACTTC
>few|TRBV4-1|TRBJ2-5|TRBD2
CASSQVAGSQETQYF
TGCGCCAGCAGCCAAGTAGCGGGAAGTCAAGAGACCCAGTACTTC